The next 26 T cell receptor beta chains were all read from a single sample in a study of EBV T-cell therapy then PD-1 blockade in nasopharyngeal carcinoma. Treatment specified: AdE1-LMPpoly-expanded autologous EBV-specific T-cell therapy followed by anti-PD-1 nivolumab. Antigens for these TCRs are unknown. Profiling relied on immunoSEQ multiplex PCR, and the TCRdb table lists in-frame clones only, not all of them. This table holds 24,000 or so clones, under 90% found once. Sample: CD8+ T cells from blood, taken around day 60 from a patient whose treatment included autologous EBV-specific T cells and nivolumab. These receptors were collected from a man aged 35-49 years with nasopharyngeal carcinoma.

This rearrangement joins TRBV5-1 to TRBJ2-7; 10 nucleotides agree with TRBD2. CDR1 and CDR2 from the germline V gene are SGHRS and YFSETQ. The V gene end was trimmed by 4 bases and the J gene end by 5 bases; junction bases not matched to a gene: 12. CDR3 length: 16 residues. CDR3 in amino acids: CASSPASGGLIHEQYF. For the CDR3, the DNA is TGCGCCAGCAGCCCGGCTAGCGGGGGCCTAATCCACGAGCAGTACTTC.

About this clone: Other DNA sequences in the sample encode the same CDR3. The chain couples TRBV7-9 to TRBJ2-5; D is perhaps TRBD2 (6 bases). V was trimmed by 0 bases and J by 5 bases, leaving 7 bases between them. There are 13 residues in the CDR3. The V gene's germline CDR1 is SEHNR and CDR2 FQNEAQ (reference sequence). Here the CDR3 DNA reads TGTGCCAGCAGCTTAGCAGGAGGGGAGACCCAGTACTTC. Protein product: CASSLAGGETQYF.

V is TRBV27 and J is TRBJ1-6; 9 bases are a match to TRBD1. The V segment lost 7 bases and the J segment 9 bases; nucleotides outside the gene matches: 7. Germline loops: CDR1 MNHEY, CDR2 SMNVEV (reference sequence). The CDR3 has 14 residues. As DNA, the CDR3 is TGTGCCAGCACTCCCGGACAGGGGTTTTCACCCCTCCACTTT. This sequence encodes CASTPGQGFSPLHF.

The rearrangement joins TRBV6-5 to TRBJ2-1; perhaps TRBD2 as D (5 bases). Germline-derived CDR1 and CDR2 are MNHEY and SVGAGI. The CDR3 has 16 amino acids. Trimming pared 4 bases from V and 1 base from J, leaving 14 bases between. The CDR3 DNA follows: TGTGCCAGCAGTTCCTTGACTGGGGAGTCCTACAATGAGCAGTTCTTC. Translation: CASSSLTGESYNEQFF.

The chain joins TRBV3-1 (or the pseudogene TRBV3-2) to TRBJ2-7; no definite D call. This CDR3 is 13 amino acids long. Per the germline V gene, CDR1 is LGHDT and CDR2 is YNNKEL (reference sequence). V lost 4 bases and J lost 5, with 12 bases in between. This chain's CDR3 is CASSPENRNEQYF. CDR3 nucleotide sequence: TGTGCCAGCAGCCCCGAGAATAGGAACGAGCAGTACTTC.

The gene calls are TRBV7-9 and TRBJ1-5, with D tentatively TRBD1 (5 bases). The CDR3 extends over 15 amino acids. V lost 4 bases to trimming and J lost 4 bases, with 14 bases between them. From germline, CDR1 is SEHNR and CDR2 FQNEAQ (reference sequence). The CDR3 DNA follows: TGTGCCAGCAGCTCTACCAAAGCAGGGAATCAGCCCCAGCATTTT. The encoded protein is CASSSTKAGNQPQHF. Together with reference TRBV7-9 and TRBJ1-5, the CDR3 gives the full variable domain: DTGVSQNPRHKITKRGQNVTFRCDPISEHNRLYWYRQTLGQGPEFLTYFQNEAQLEKSRLLSDRFSAERPKGSFSTLEIQRTEQGDSAMYLCASSSTKAGNQPQHFGDGTRLSIL.

The chain recombines TRBV4-3 with TRBJ1-1; 8 nucleotides line up with TRBD1. After removal of 4 bases from V and 5 bases from J, the junction contained 6 bases not matched to a gene. The CDR3 covers 14 residues. Germline V gene lookup returns CDR1 LGHNA and CDR2 YSLEER. The CDR3 DNA follows: TGCGCCAGCAGCCCTTTACAGGGGGGGACTGAAGCTTTCTTT. Its protein product is CASSPLQGGTEAFF.

As DNA, the CDR3 is TGTGCCAGCAGCGTAGCTGGGGTGATCGGTGATACGCAGTATTTT. This gives the protein CASSVAGVIGDTQYF. The chain uses TRBV9 and TRBJ2-3; D remains ambiguous. Germline lookup yields CDR1 SGDLS and CDR2 YYNGEE. Trimming removed 0 bases from V and 6 bases from J, with 14 bases in between. This CDR3 region has 15 residues.

V usage is TRBV7-9 and J usage is TRBJ1-3; D is uncertain. The germline V gene encodes CDR1 SEHNR and CDR2 FQNEAQ (reference sequence). There are 12 residues in the CDR3. The V end was cut by 6 bases, the J end by 5 bases, with 8 bases between. CDR3 amino acids: CASRGLRNTIYF. The CDR3 nucleotides read TGTGCCAGCAGAGGGCTCCGAAACACCATATATTTT.

In DNA, the CDR3 is TGTGCCAGCAGTGAATTTAGCGGGGGGCAAGAGACCCAGTACTTC. Its translation is CASSEFSGGQETQYF. This chain links TRBV6-1 with TRBJ2-5, with 10 bases lining up with TRBD2. The CDR3 extends over 15 amino acids. J lost 2 bases, V lost 2 bases, and 2 bases had no gene match. In germline, CDR1 is MNHNS, CDR2 SASEGT.

Sample share makes this clone medium-sized. This chain uses TRBV5-1 with TRBJ1-2; D ambiguous. CDR1 is SGHRS, CDR2 YFSETQ, per germline. Trimming cost V 0 bases and J 4 bases, with 13 bases left between them. The CDR3 consists of 15 residues. This chain's CDR3 is CASSLESAGVYGYTF. The CDR3 coding sequence is TGCGCCAGCAGCTTGGAGAGTGCCGGCGTCTATGGCTACACCTTC.

This sequence joins TRBV7-8 and TRBJ2-7, with D hard to call. The CDR3 consists of 13 residues. CDR1 SGHVS and CDR2 FQNEAQ come from the germline V gene. Deletions cut 4 bases from V and 0 bases from J, with 7 bases between. CDR3 protein: CASSSSFSYEQYF. Written as DNA, the CDR3 is TGTGCCAGCAGCTCTTCTTTCTCCTACGAGCAGTACTTC.

V and J are TRBV3-1 (or the pseudogene TRBV3-2) and TRBJ1-5; D is undetermined. V shed 0 bases and J shed 9 bases, with 9 bases lying between them. This CDR3 spans 13 amino acids. Germline CDR1 and CDR2: LGHDT and YNNKEL (reference sequence). The CDR3 loop is CASSQDLGRPQHF. The DNA for the CDR3 is TGTGCCAGCAGCCAAGATTTGGGAAGGCCCCAGCATTTT.

The rearrangement uses TRBV4-1 and TRBJ1-2; the D gene is possibly TRBD1 (6 bases). Germline V gene sequence: CDR1 MGHRA, CDR2 YSYEKL. The CDR3 is 14 amino acids. V lost 4 bases and J lost 7, with 16 bases in between. The CDR3 DNA sequence: TGCGCCAGCAGCCTGACCGGGGGGCTCGGTGGCTACACCTTC. Its translation is CASSLTGGLGGYTF.

V gene TRBV9 combines with J gene TRBJ2-1, with 11 positions matching TRBD2. J lost 4 bases, V lost 3 bases, and 0 bases had no gene match. Per germline, CDR1 SGDLS and CDR2 YYNGEE. The CDR3 is 14 residues long. In nucleotides, the CDR3 is TGTGCCAGCAGCGCTAGCGGGGGGTACAATGAGCAGTTCTTC. This sequence encodes CASSASGGYNEQFF. The full variable domain, completed using reference TRBV9 and TRBJ2-1, is DSGVTQTPKHLITATGQRVTLRCSPRSGDLSVYWYQQSLDQGLQFLIQYYNGEERAKGNILERFSAQQFPDLHSELNLSSLELGDSALYFCASSASGGYNEQFFGPGTRLTVL.

CDR3 in DNA: TGTGCCAGCAGTTTGGCCGGGGAGCTGTTTTTT. Its translation: CASSLAGELFF. The genes are TRBV27 and TRBJ2-2; D not certain. Trimming cost V 3 bases and J 6 bases, with 2 bases left between them. Germline CDR1 MNHEY, CDR2 SMNVEV (reference sequence). This CDR3 is built from 11 residues.

This clone was seen just once. The chain links TRBV6-5 to TRBJ1-3; D remains unclear. Trimming cost V 7 bases and J 0 bases, with 10 bases left between them. CDR1 MNHEY and CDR2 SVGAGI come from the germline V gene. The CDR3 is 14 amino acids. The CDR3 bases are TGTGCCAGCACCCCCATGGGCTCTGGAAACACCATATATTTT. Residues: CASTPMGSGNTIYF.

The CDR3 sequence is CATSRDRGAASPLHF. Here the CDR3 DNA reads TGTGCCACCAGCAGAGACAGGGGAGCCGCTTCACCCCTCCACTTT. The chain joins TRBV15 to TRBJ1-6, with a tentative D call TRBD1 (6 bases). CDR3 length: 15 residues. CDR1 and CDR2 from the germline V gene are LNHNV and YYDKDF (reference sequence). The V and J ends lost 0 bases and 9 bases respectively, with 12 bases between them.

This chain connects TRBV25-1 to TRBJ2-7; TRBD1 matches 8 bases. Germline CDR1 MGHDK, CDR2 SYGVNS. There are 15 residues in the CDR3. V shed 8 bases and J 7 bases; nucleotides not matched to a gene: 16. The DNA for the CDR3 is TGTGCCAGCGGATTTTCCGGGACAGGAGTAGGGGAGCAGTACTTC. Translated: CASGFSGTGVGEQYF.

This clone was counted only a few times. The chain uses TRBV27 and TRBJ1-1; D is unclear. Germline CDR1 reads MNHEY; CDR2 reads SMNVEV (reference sequence). Trimming cost V 2 bases and J 6 bases, with 10 bases left between them. The CDR3 extends over 13 amino acids. CDR3 residues: CASSLNHNSEAFF. The CDR3 DNA sequence: TGTGCCAGCAGTTTAAATCATAATTCTGAAGCTTTCTTT.

The V call is TRBV7-2, the J call TRBJ1-1; 8 bases are a match to TRBD1. Germline assignment: CDR1 SGHTA and CDR2 FQGNSA. V was clipped by 5 bases and J by 2 bases; unmatched bases: 4. The CDR3 has 14 amino acids. CDR3 in amino acids: CASSTGQGNTEAFF. The CDR3 nucleotides are TGTGCCAGCAGCACCGGACAGGGTAACACTGAAGCTTTCTTT. Combining the CDR3 with reference TRBV7-2 and TRBJ1-1 gives the whole variable domain GAGVSQSPSNKVTEKGKDVELRCDPISGHTALYWYRQSLGQGLEFLIYFQGNSAPDKSGLPSDRFSAERTGGSVSTLTIQRTQQEDSAVYLCASSTGQGNTEAFFGQGTRLTVV.

The genes are TRBV15 and TRBJ1-3; possibly TRBD1 for D (5 bases). Germline V gene data show CDR1 as LNHNV and CDR2 as YYDKDF (reference sequence). Trimming left V 1 base short and J 0 bases short, with 7 bases between. This CDR3 spans 15 amino acids. Here the CDR3 DNA reads TGTGCCACCAGCAGAGGACAGAGCTCTGGAAACACCATATATTTT. Translating it yields CATSRGQSSGNTIYF.

The chain links TRBV15 to TRBJ1-5; 10 bases match TRBD1. Germline values: CDR1 LNHNV, CDR2 YYDKDF (reference sequence). The CDR3 loop spans 15 amino acids. With V trimmed by 0 bases and J by 5 bases, 1 base remained unmatched. As DNA, the CDR3 is TGTGCCACCAGCAGAGAAGGGACAGGGGATCAGCCCCAGCATTTT. Its translation is CATSREGTGDQPQHF.

This rearrangement joins TRBV7-8 to TRBJ2-2, with D tentatively TRBD1 (6 bases). The ends were cut back, 5 bases at V and 5 bases at J, with 15 bases in the middle. The CDR3 has 15 amino acids. Germline lookup yields CDR1 SGHVS and CDR2 FQNEAQ. The CDR3 reads CASSLFQGPTGELFF. In DNA, the CDR3 is TGTGCCAGCAGCCTCTTTCAGGGGCCGACCGGGGAGCTGTTTTTT.

This clone was seen just once. The chain employs TRBV13 and TRBJ1-5; D gene unclear. This CDR3 is 13 amino acids long. Trimming took 2 bases from V and 7 from J, leaving 9 bases between them. Germline V gene sequence: CDR1 PRHDT, CDR2 FYEKMQ (reference sequence). Here the CDR3 DNA reads TGTGCCAGCAGCTTATCAAGCAGCCAGCCCCAGCATTTT. Residues: CASSLSSSQPQHF.

This chain connects TRBV24-1 to TRBJ2-3; no reliable D call. The germline V and J ends were trimmed by 1 base and 1 base, with 5 bases remaining between them. Per germline, CDR1 KGHDR and CDR2 SFDVKD. This CDR3 has 14 amino acids. The CDR3 region is CATSDFGGTDTQYF. CDR3 coding DNA: TGTGCCACCAGTGATTTTGGCGGCACAGATACGCAGTATTTT.